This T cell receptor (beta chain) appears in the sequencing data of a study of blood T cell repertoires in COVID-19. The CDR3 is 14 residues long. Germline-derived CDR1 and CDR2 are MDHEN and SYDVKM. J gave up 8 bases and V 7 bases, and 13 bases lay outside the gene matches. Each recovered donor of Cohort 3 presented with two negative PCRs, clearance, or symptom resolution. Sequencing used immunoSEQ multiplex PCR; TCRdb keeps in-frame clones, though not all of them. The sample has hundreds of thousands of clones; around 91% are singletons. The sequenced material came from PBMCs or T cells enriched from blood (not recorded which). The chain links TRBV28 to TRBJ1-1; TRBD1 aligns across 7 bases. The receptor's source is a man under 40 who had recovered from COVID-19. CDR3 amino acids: CASKPTRPGQEAFF. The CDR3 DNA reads TGTGCCAGCAAGCCCACACGACCGGGACAGGAAGCTTTCTTT.